The 16 T cell receptor beta chains below were found in one sample sequenced in a study of Ad26.COV2.S vaccination and SARS-CoV-2 variants. Treatment of the sample: around 19 received Ad26.COV2.S at low or high dose, single or two shots; a few received placebo; per-sample allocation not given. At day 63 after the first vaccine or placebo injection, samples were drawn. TCRdb keeps only in-frame clones here, not all; method: immunoSEQ multiplex PCR. The repertoire includes about 350,000 clones, roughly 85% of them detected once, and about 3.3% sits in the top ten. The material sequenced was peripheral blood, taken in a trial of Ad26.COV2.S vaccine versus placebo. These receptors all come from a person between 18 and 65 years old who received the Ad26.COV2.S COVID-19 vaccine or a placebo.

CDR3 in amino acids: CASTTLGKDGYTF. DNA of the CDR3: TGTGCCAGCACTACCCTGGGGAAAGATGGCTACACCTTC. This chain links TRBV28 with TRBJ1-2; D is uncertain. V dropped 7 bases and J dropped 6 bases, with 15 bases sitting between them. The CDR3 length is 13 residues. CDR1 and CDR2 (germline): MDHEN, SYDVKM.

V and J are TRBV7-8 and TRBJ2-7, with D maybe TRBD2 (5 bases). The CDR3 totals 13 residues. Trimming took off 2 bases at V and 1 base at J, with 6 bases between the two ends. Germline values: CDR1 SGHVS, CDR2 FQNEAQ. The CDR3 loop reads CASSLPGSYEQYF. The CDR3, as DNA: TGTGCCAGCAGCTTACCGGGATCCTACGAGCAGTACTTC.

The CDR3 DNA reads as TGTGCCAGCAGTTTGGCCCAGGGACAGGGAAATCAGCCCCAGCATTTT. The encoded protein is CASSLAQGQGNQPQHF. The chain is built from TRBV28 and TRBJ1-5, with 9 bases matching TRBD1. The germline gives CDR1 MDHEN, CDR2 SYDVKM. The CDR3 loop spans 16 amino acids. After removal of 3 bases from V and 4 bases from J, the junction contained 7 bases not matched to a gene.

The chain links TRBV4-3 to TRBJ1-4; tentatively, D is TRBD1 (5 bases). Looked up from germline, CDR1 is LGHNA and CDR2 is YSLEER. Trimming shortened V by 1 base and J by 3 bases, and 12 bases separated the two germline ends. This CDR3 is built from 16 residues. CDR3 sequence (DNA): TGCGCCAGCAGCCAAGTGTATGCAGGGCCTAATGAAAAACTGTTTTTT. Its translation: CASSQVYAGPNEKLFF.

V gene TRBV5-4 combines with J gene TRBJ1-1; tentative D call: TRBD1 (5 bases). The CDR3 length is 11 residues. Germline values: CDR1 SGHNT, CDR2 YYREEE (reference sequence). V was pared by 4 bases and J by 7 bases, with 8 bases between. CDR3 sequence (DNA): TGTGCCAGCAGCCTAAGGGGTGAAGCTTTCTTT. This gives the protein CASSLRGEAFF.

The rearrangement uses TRBV19 and TRBJ2-1, with 10 bases fitting TRBD2. V lost 5 bases to trimming and J lost 2 bases; unmatched junction nucleotides: 6. The CDR3 length is 16 residues. In germline, CDR1 is LNHDA, CDR2 SQIVND (reference sequence). CDR3 DNA: TGTGCCAGTAGTCCAGCGGGAGGGCTCACCTACAATGAGCAGTTCTTC. Its translation: CASSPAGGLTYNEQFF.

V gene TRBV29-1 combines with J gene TRBJ2-2, with a weak D call TRBD2 (7 bases). The CDR3 is made up of 14 amino acids. The V gene's germline CDR1 is SQVTM and CDR2 ANQGSEA. The CDR3 DNA follows: TGCAGTGGAGTGGGGGGGCCTACACCCGGGGAGCTGTTTTTT. It yields the protein CSGVGGPTPGELFF.

This clone is a singleton in its sample. The chain has TRBV6-6 and TRBJ2-5; 9 bases map to TRBD1. The CDR3 is 12 residues long. CDR1 is MNHNY and CDR2 is SVGAGI in the germline V gene (reference sequence). V shed 11 bases, J shed 2 bases, and the junction held 3 bases outside the gene matches. The CDR3 DNA reads TGTGCCGGAGGGACAGGGCAAGAGACCCAGTACTTC. Translation gives CAGGTGQETQYF.

The chain uses TRBV2 and TRBJ1-4; possible D gene TRBD1, 5 bases. Looked up from germline, CDR1 is SNHLY and CDR2 is FYNNEI. The CDR3 covers 18 residues. V was pared by 4 bases and J by 5 bases, with 23 bases between. CDR3 amino acids: CASSGRGTLSGDNEKLFF. In DNA, the CDR3 is TGTGCCAGCAGTGGACGGGGGACCTTATCCGGGGACAATGAAAAACTGTTTTTT.

This clone has a handful of counts. CDR3: CASLRQTNTGELFF. CDR3 DNA sequence: TGCGCCAGCCTCCGACAGACTAACACCGGGGAGCTGTTTTTT. V and J are TRBV10-2 and TRBJ2-2; perhaps TRBD1 as D (5 bases). In germline, CDR1 is WSHSY, CDR2 SAAADI. The CDR3 runs to 14 residues. The V gene lost 8 bases and the J gene lost 2 bases, with 12 bases spanning the gap.

The chain uses TRBV29-1 and TRBJ2-1; D is unresolved. In germline, CDR1 is SQVTM, CDR2 ANQGSEA. CDR3 length: 17 amino acids. Trimming took off 3 bases at V and 0 bases at J, with 18 bases between the two ends. Written as DNA, the CDR3 is TGCAGCGTTGATGGCAGCCAAGGTTATTACTCCTACAATGAGCAGTTCTTC. Protein: CSVDGSQGYYSYNEQFF.

This chain joins TRBV28 and TRBJ2-3, with D perhaps TRBD2 (6 bases). The germline CDR1 and CDR2 sequences are MDHEN and SYDVKM. The CDR3 covers 15 residues. V was clipped by 5 bases and J by 2 bases, with 14 bases between them. CDR3 DNA: TGTGCCAGCAGTCCCGGGACTCTAAACACAGATACGCAGTATTTT. The encoded protein is CASSPGTLNTDTQYF.

This clone is a singleton in its sample. CDR3 residues: CASSPLSGYEQYF. For the CDR3, the DNA is TGTGCCAGCTCACCTCTCTCGGGCTACGAGCAGTACTTC. The chain employs TRBV18 and TRBJ2-7; D not resolved. There are 13 residues in the CDR3. Trimming removed 3 bases at V and 3 bases at J, with 9 bases between. CDR1 KGHSH and CDR2 LQKENI come from the germline V gene.

The V call is TRBV18, the J call TRBJ2-3; D perhaps matches TRBD2 (5 bases). With 0 bases removed from V and 0 bases from J, the gap between germline ends came to 13 bases. The germline CDR1 and CDR2 sequences are KGHSH and LQKENI. CDR3 length: 17 amino acids. CDR3 region: CASSPPLLDGSTDTQYF. CDR3 sequence (DNA): TGTGCCAGCTCACCACCTTTACTAGACGGGAGCACAGATACGCAGTATTTT. The full variable domain, completed using reference TRBV18 and TRBJ2-3, is NAGVMQNPRHLVRRRGQEARLRCSPMKGHSHVYWYRQLPEEGLKFMVYLQKENIIDESGMPKERFSAEFPKEGPSILRIQQVVRGDSAAYFCASSPPLLDGSTDTQYFGPGTRLTVL.

V and J are TRBV3-1 (or the pseudogene TRBV3-2) and TRBJ1-6, with D unclear. The germline V and J ends were trimmed by 8 bases and 2 bases, with 19 bases remaining between them. CDR3 length equals 17 residues. The V gene's germline CDR1 is LGHDT and CDR2 YNNKEL (reference sequence). The chain's CDR3 is CASSSRVRSPYNSPLHF. The CDR3 DNA follows: TGTGCCAGCTCCTCAAGGGTAAGGAGTCCCTATAATTCACCCCTCCACTTT.

This clone was counted only a few times. This chain joins TRBV5-1 and TRBJ1-2, with 8 bases matching TRBD1. The germline gives CDR1 SGHRS, CDR2 YFSETQ. The CDR3 sequence is 14 residues long. With 4 bases clipped from V and 5 bases from J, the junction kept 7 bases outside the gene matches. The CDR3: CASSVDRVRYGYTF. The CDR3 DNA reads as TGCGCCAGCAGCGTGGACAGGGTTAGGTATGGCTACACCTTC.